This T cell receptor beta chain was found in a study of blood T cells in healthy people across ages. After removal of 4 bases from V and 4 bases from J, the junction contained 2 bases not matched to a gene. The CDR3 length is 14 residues. The use of a sample-barcoded 5' primer and a J-beta primer mix characterized a second PCR of about 7 to 12 cycles. TCRdb reprocessed the 5' RACE reads with MiXCR, giving one entry per CDR3 protein. The sample includes roughly 1,100,000 distinct CDR3 sequences, almost 25% of them seen just once. This clonotype came up a few times. Its antigen remains unknown. General study findings and limits: Aged donors had fewer naive CD4+ cells and lower diversity than long-lived donors. There was no known CMV status for donors, so expanded clonotype changes were possibly confounded.

This sample also appeared in a second study, on T cells of mothers and their children. That investigation notes: Each child contributed roughly 3.2 million TCR beta CDR3 reads, while each mother contributed over 9 million.

Sequenced material: blood. J is TRBJ1-2 and V is TRBV12-3 or TRBV12-4, with 11 bases aligning to TRBD1. The clonotype comes from a girl aged 2 to 10 in good health. CDR3 amino acids: CASSWTGGFYGYTF. CDR3 in DNA: TGTGCCAGCAGTTGGACAGGGGGCTTCTATGGCTACACCTTC.